This T cell receptor (beta chain) was recovered during a study of cytomegalovirus exposure and HLA in healthy donors. This CDR3 spans 19 amino acids. Primers for the PCR totalled 60 Vbeta and 13 Jbeta. Only in-frame clones appear in the TCRdb table, and some are missing; sequencing was by immunoSEQ multiplex PCR. The sample lists under 150,000 clones; over 60% were seen once. The sequence came from a man aged 35-49 years in good health and CMV-seronegative. Material: PBMCs. The rearrangement joins TRBV21-1 to TRBJ1-5; TRBD1, as called in the table, went unchecked against the DNA. TRBV21-1 is noted as a pseudogene. The CDR3 region has the DNA TGTGCCAGCAGCGCGAACGTTGGGGGACAGGGAAAGATCAATCAGCCCCAGCATTTT. Translated, it gives CASSANVGGQGKINQPQHF.